This T cell receptor (beta chain) was sequenced in a study of blood T cells in healthy people across ages. With a J-beta primer mix and a sample-barcoded 5' primer, a second PCR ran roughly 6 to 12 cycles. TCRdb re-called the 5' RACE reads with MiXCR, one entry per CDR3 protein. The table has 1.6 million or so distinct CDR3 sequences, around 35% seen once. The CDR3 totals 13 residues. Germline values: CDR1 SGHDN, CDR2 FVKESK. The sequence came from a woman in her 30s in good health. The chain links TRBV14 to TRBJ2-1; tentatively, D is TRBD1 (5 bases). The J call may be mistaken, given a closer DNA end match to TRBJ2-7. The sequenced sample was blood. CDR3 loop: CASRQEISYEQYF. The CDR3 DNA follows: TGTGCCAGCAGACAGGAAATCTCCTACGAGCAGTACTTC.